This TCR beta chain was sequenced in a study of cytomegalovirus exposure and HLA in healthy donors. Primers: 60 Vbeta forward and 13 Jbeta reverse. The assay was immunoSEQ multiplex PCR, and TCRdb's table has in-frame clones only and misses some. Listed are 95,000 to 150,000 clones; roughly 2.5% falls within the top ten. Per germline, CDR1 KGHSH and CDR2 LQKENI. The CDR3 is 15 amino acids. With V trimmed by 3 bases and J by 8 bases, 11 bases remained unmatched. Sequencing used PBMCs. The receptor comes from a man aged 30-40 years in good health and CMV-seronegative. V and J are TRBV18 and TRBJ1-2; 8 bases agree with TRBD1. CDR3 sequence reads: CASSPGQGVRQGYTF. The CDR3 region has the DNA TGTGCCAGCTCACCCGGACAGGGCGTCCGGCAGGGCTACACCTTC.